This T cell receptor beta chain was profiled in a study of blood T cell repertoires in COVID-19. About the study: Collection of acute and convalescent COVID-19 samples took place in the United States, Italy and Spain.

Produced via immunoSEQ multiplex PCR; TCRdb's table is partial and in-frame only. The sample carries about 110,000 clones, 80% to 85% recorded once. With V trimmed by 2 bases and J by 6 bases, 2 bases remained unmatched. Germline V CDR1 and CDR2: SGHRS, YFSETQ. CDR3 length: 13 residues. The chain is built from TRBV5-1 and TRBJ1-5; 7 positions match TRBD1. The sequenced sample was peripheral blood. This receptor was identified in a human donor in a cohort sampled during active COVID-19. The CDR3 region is CASSLQGTQPQHF. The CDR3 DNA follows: TGCGCCAGCAGCTTACAGGGGACTCAGCCCCAGCATTTT.